Below, one TCR beta chain is given with its context. The source of the sample is a study of blood T cell repertoires in COVID-19. Across the study: COVID-19 samples, acute and convalescent, were from the United States, Italy and Spain. PBMCs, B-cell-depleted T cells, or T cells provided the cDNA or gDNA that made up the material.

Per the original methods: Estimates of nucleated cell counts were drawn from the amplification of reference gene primers. Sequencing was performed with immunoSEQ multiplex PCR; in TCRdb, only in-frame clones are kept and a portion is missing. V and J calls and clone size are those listed in that table; D and trimming were worked out from the DNA. Here the sample spans 15,000 to 20,000 clones, 65% to 85% being singletons. This CDR3 region has 16 residues. Trimming cost V 4 bases and J 4 bases; bases outside gene matches: 7. Germline-derived CDR1 and CDR2 are SGHTA and FQGNSA. The source material was peripheral blood. The TCR sequence derives from a human donor in a cohort sampled during active COVID-19. The chain couples TRBV7-2 to TRBJ2-7; 13 bases line up with TRBD2. CDR3 loop: CASSSRTSGSRYEQYF. The CDR3 nucleotides read TGTGCCAGCAGCTCCAGGACTAGCGGGAGTAGATACGAGCAGTACTTC.